This T cell receptor (beta chain) was sequenced in a study of shared T cell receptors in the human thymus. Generated by immunoSEQ multiplex PCR, the TCRdb table keeps only in-frame clones and is missing some. Among fewer than 700,000 clones, around nine tenths were seen once, and the ten largest hold about 0.01%. The CDR3 is made up of 16 amino acids. Germline V gene data show CDR1 as SGHNT and CDR2 as YYREEE (reference sequence). Losses at the gene ends were 4 bases for V and 1 base for J; bases not matched to a gene: 6. A further study also used this sample, focusing on human thymus T cells.

The gene calls are TRBV5-4 and TRBJ2-3; 10 nucleotides align to TRBD2. The sample taken for sequencing was thymocytes. This receptor was obtained from a boy under two years old with a congenital heart defect. CDR3 nucleotide sequence: TGTGCCAGCAGCCGGGGACTAGCGAGAGGCACAGATACGCAGTATTTT. Its translation is CASSRGLARGTDTQYF.